The T cell receptor beta chain under discussion was sequenced for a study of cytomegalovirus exposure and HLA in healthy donors. PCR was performed using 60 Vbeta and 13 Jbeta primers. Profiling relied on immunoSEQ multiplex PCR, and the TCRdb table lists in-frame clones only, not all of them. The table has over 200,000 clones, 60% to 80% seen once; the top ten hold approximately 1.9%. These donors, healthy bone marrow donors, were studied. From germline, CDR1 is SGHTA and CDR2 FQGNSA. The CDR3 is 13 residues long. V gave up 1 base and J gave up 1 base, with 4 bases separating them. The clonotype comes from a woman in her twenties or thirties in good health and CMV-seronegative. The sequenced sample was PBMCs. This chain links TRBV7-2 with TRBJ1-1, with D uncertain. In nucleotides, the CDR3 is TGTGCCAGCAGCTTAGGTAGGAACACTGAAGCTTTCTTT. Translation gives CASSLGRNTEAFF. The full variable domain, its missing parts supplied by reference TRBV7-2 and TRBJ1-1, is GAGVSQSPSNKVTEKGKDVELRCDPISGHTALYWYRQSLGQGLEFLIYFQGNSAPDKSGLPSDRFSAERTGGSVSTLTIQRTQQEDSAVYLCASSLGRNTEAFFGQGTRLTVV.